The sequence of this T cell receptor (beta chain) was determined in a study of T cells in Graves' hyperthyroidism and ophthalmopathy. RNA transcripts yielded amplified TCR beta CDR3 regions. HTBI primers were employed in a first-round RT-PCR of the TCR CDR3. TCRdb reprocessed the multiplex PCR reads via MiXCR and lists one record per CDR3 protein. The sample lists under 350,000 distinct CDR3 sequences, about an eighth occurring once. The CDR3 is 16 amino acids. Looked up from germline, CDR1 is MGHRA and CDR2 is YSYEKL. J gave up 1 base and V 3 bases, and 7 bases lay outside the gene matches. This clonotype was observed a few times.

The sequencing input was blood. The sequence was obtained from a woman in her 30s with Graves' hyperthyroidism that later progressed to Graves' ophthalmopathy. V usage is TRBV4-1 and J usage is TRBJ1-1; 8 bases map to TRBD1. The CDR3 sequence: CASSHVGRGQNTEAFF. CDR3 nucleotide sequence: TGCGCCAGCAGCCATGTGGGCAGGGGGCAGAACACTGAAGCTTTCTTT.